The 6 T cell receptor beta chains in this list originate from one sample, sequenced in a study of metastatic and nonmetastatic thyroid tumors. Using MiXCR, TCRdb re-called clones from the PCR reads. The data hold 35,000 to 55,000 clones, with approximately 3% observed a single time. All patients were treatment-naive before thyroid surgery. Source material: blood. Every receptor here comes from a female donor with papillary thyroid cancer or a benign thyroid nodule (not recorded which). Some clones in this sample may be carry-over from other donors' samples.

This clone came up a few times. The CDR3 nucleotides read TGTGCCAGCAGTTACTCGCGTGGGAGGACTGAAGCTTTCTTT. Translation: CASSYSRGRTEAFF. The gene calls are TRBV6-5 and TRBJ1-1; D call uncertain. The CDR3 has 14 residues. The V end lost 0 bases, the J end lost 5 bases, and 10 bases lay between the germline ends. Germline CDR1 MNHEY, CDR2 SVGAGI.

This clone was detected a few times. The rearrangement uses TRBV24-1 and TRBJ2-7; tentatively, D is TRBD1 or TRBD2 (5 bases each). V gave up 3 bases and J gave up 0 bases, with 5 bases separating them. The CDR3 consists of 13 residues. Germline V gives CDR1 KGHDR, CDR2 SFDVKD. CDR3 DNA sequence: TGTGCCACCAGTGATGGGGGCTCCTACGAGCAGTACTTC. It yields the protein CATSDGGSYEQYF.

This clone has a count of ten or more. The genes are TRBV20-1 and TRBJ1-2; perhaps TRBD1 as D (6 bases). The CDR3 spans 13 residues. Germline V gives CDR1 DFQATT, CDR2 SNEGSKA (reference sequence). Trimming stripped 2 bases from V and 8 bases from J, with 15 bases between. The DNA for the CDR3 is TGCAGTGCTAGAACAGGGCCTGGAAGGGGCTACACCTTC. This encodes CSARTGPGRGYTF.

V and J are TRBV6-1 and TRBJ1-5; D uncertain. V shed 11 bases and J shed 4 bases, with 12 bases lying between them. The CDR3 length is 12 residues. The germline V gene has CDR1 MNHNS and CDR2 SASEGT. The CDR3 sequence is CASKRENQPQHF. DNA of the CDR3: TGTGCCTCCAAGAGAGAGAATCAGCCCCAGCATTTT.

This clone was seen at least ten times. This chain joins TRBV6-1 and TRBJ2-7; D is uncertain. Germline CDR1 and CDR2: MNHNS and SASEGT. The ends were cut back, 11 bases at V and 2 bases at J, with 13 bases in the middle. The CDR3 runs 12 residues. The CDR3 is CAAQGLTYEQYF. Here the CDR3 DNA reads TGTGCCGCCCAAGGGCTTACCTACGAGCAGTACTTC.

This clone was seen many times. The junction and the germline gene differ at one end; a read error may be behind it. This chain connects TRBV12-3 or TRBV12-4 to TRBJ1-4, with D perhaps matching TRBD1 (5 bases). This CDR3 has 15 residues. In nucleotides, the CDR3 is TGTGCCGGCAGTCGGGGGGGACCGATGGGTGAAAAACTGTTTTTT. Translation: CAGSRGGPMGEKLFF.